One sample yielded the 23 T cell receptor beta chains listed below, sequenced in a study of siplizumab effects on memory and regulatory T cells. Repertoires were generated with immunoSEQ multiplex PCR, while TCRdb's copy carries only in-frame clones and drops some. This repertoire shows some 96,000 clones, 94% found once; its top ten account for 1% to 1.5%. Sequencing used non-Treg CD4+ T cells sorted from blood. The receptor set was obtained from a human donor in good health.

This chain connects TRBV18 to TRBJ2-7, with TRBD2 identical over 11 bases. The length of the CDR3 is 15 residues. CDR1 KGHSH and CDR2 LQKENI come from the germline V gene. Trimming at V came to 6 bases and at J to 9 bases, leaving 13 bases not matched to a gene. CDR3 sequence (DNA): TGTGCCAGCTCTCCTTCCGGGACTAGCGGAGCGGGGCAGTACTTC. It codes for CASSPSGTSGAGQYF. The full variable domain, with the rest looked up from reference TRBV18 and TRBJ2-7, is NAGVMQNPRHLVRRRGQEARLRCSPMKGHSHVYWYRQLPEEGLKFMVYLQKENIIDESGMPKERFSAEFPKEGPSILRIQQVVRGDSAAYFCASSPSGTSGAGQYFGPGTRLTVT.

CDR3 DNA sequence: TGTGCCAGCAGTGAACCTGCTAGCGGGTGGGTGGAGACCCAGTACTTC. Translation gives CASSEPASGWVETQYF. The chain joins TRBV6-1 to TRBJ2-5; 8 bases fit TRBD2. The length of the CDR3 is 16 residues. CDR1 and CDR2 (germline): MNHNS, SASEGT. V lost 2 bases and J lost 5; bases outside the gene matches: 10.

The chain is built from TRBV10-3 and TRBJ2-1; the match to TRBD2 covers 11 bases. Germline V lookup: CDR1 ENHRY, CDR2 SYGVKD. CDR3 length equals 16 residues. Germline trimming cut 6 bases from V and 2 bases from J; bases unmatched to any gene: 6. The DNA of the CDR3 is TGTGCCATCAGGGCGGGACTAGCGGTCCCCTACAATGAGCAGTTCTTC. Translated: CAIRAGLAVPYNEQFF.

The chain recombines TRBV7-3 with TRBJ2-3; the D call may be TRBD1 or TRBD2 (6 bases each). Trimming cost V 5 bases and J 8 bases, with 20 bases left between them. Per germline, CDR1 SGHTA and CDR2 FQGTGA. This CDR3 region has 15 residues. The CDR3 DNA is TGTGCCAGCAGCGTGGGGGGCCGAGAAGGAGTTACGCAGTATTTT. Protein: CASSVGGREGVTQYF.

Details on this clone: Germline is not matched at one junction end, which may reflect a read error. V and J are TRBV7-7 and TRBJ2-1; D unresolved. The CDR3 loop spans 16 amino acids. Germline CDR1 is SSHAT and CDR2 is FNYEAQ (reference sequence). CDR3 nucleotide sequence: TGTGCTAGCAGCTTAGGCCGTCTAACGAGGTACAATGAGCAGTTCTTC. Translated, it gives CASSLGRLTRYNEQFF.

The chain recombines TRBV4-1 with TRBJ2-7, with D maybe TRBD1 (5 bases). The length of the CDR3 is 16 residues. CDR1 is MGHRA, CDR2 YSYEKL, per germline. Trimming left V 1 base short and J 2 bases short, with 15 bases between. In DNA form, the CDR3 reads TGCGCCAGCAGCCAAGGGGGTAGGGGCAGGACCTACGAGCAGTACTTC. This encodes CASSQGGRGRTYEQYF.

The rearrangement uses TRBV10-3 and TRBJ2-5; 11 bases are a match to TRBD1. CDR1 is ENHRY, CDR2 SYGVKD, per germline. The CDR3 runs to 15 residues. Trimming at V came to 2 bases and at J to 5 bases, leaving 4 bases not matched to a gene. The CDR3 is CAISEGQGARETQYF. CDR3 DNA: TGTGCCATCAGTGAGGGACAGGGGGCGCGGGAGACCCAGTACTTC.

J is TRBJ2-3 and V is TRBV5-6; D is unclear. Trimming removed 0 bases from V and 4 bases from J, with 6 bases in between. Germline V gene data show CDR1 as SGHDT and CDR2 as YYEEEE. CDR3 length: 13 amino acids. The CDR3 loop reads CASSLGVADTQYF. As DNA, the CDR3 is TGTGCCAGCAGCTTGGGAGTGGCAGATACGCAGTATTTT.

The chain has TRBV4-1 and TRBJ1-4, with unresolved D. This CDR3 spans 18 amino acids. V shed 0 bases and J shed 5 bases, with 19 bases lying between them. CDR1 is MGHRA, CDR2 YSYEKL, per germline. CDR3 sequence: CASSQEFFRLRQNEKLFF. The CDR3 DNA reads TGCGCCAGCAGCCAAGAGTTTTTCCGTCTACGGCAGAATGAAAAACTGTTTTTT.

This clone was seen once. The chain links TRBV7-3 to TRBJ2-1; D not certain. Trimming took off 1 base at V and 5 bases at J, with 12 bases between the two ends. The CDR3 is made up of 15 amino acids. CDR1 is SGHTA, CDR2 FQGTGA, per germline. DNA of the CDR3: TGTGCCAGCAGCTTAAGTAGTGTTGCGAACAATGAGCAGTTCTTC. Its protein product is CASSLSSVANNEQFF.

This chain uses TRBV11-2 with TRBJ1-1; possible D gene TRBD1, 5 bases. Germline loops: CDR1 SGHAT, CDR2 FQNNGV. Trimming stripped 3 bases from V and 1 base from J, with 9 bases between. This CDR3 is built from 14 residues. CDR3 nucleotide sequence: TGTGCCAGCAGCTTTATGGGGCAGAACACTGAAGCTTTCTTT. Its translation: CASSFMGQNTEAFF.

V and J are TRBV27 and TRBJ2-2, with 8 nucleotides matching TRBD2. The CDR3 consists of 17 residues. Unmatched junction bases numbered 9, after V lost 1 base and J lost 5 bases. The V gene's germline CDR1 is MNHEY and CDR2 SMNVEV (reference sequence). CDR3 amino acids: CASSLWGRGLGTGELFF. As DNA, the CDR3 is TGTGCCAGCAGTTTATGGGGTAGGGGACTAGGAACCGGGGAGCTGTTTTTT.

The CDR3 coding sequence is TGCGCCAGCAGCTTGGGGGTACGTGACAATGAGCAGTTCTTC. It is translated as CASSLGVRDNEQFF. This chain links TRBV5-1 with TRBJ2-1; D unresolved. The ends were cut back, 0 bases at V and 5 bases at J, with 9 bases in the middle. Germline CDR1 and CDR2: SGHRS and YFSETQ. The CDR3 loop spans 14 amino acids.

V gene TRBV10-1 combines with J gene TRBJ2-1; TRBD2 matches at 8 bases. This CDR3 region has 15 residues. Germline V gene lookup returns CDR1 WNHNN and CDR2 SYGVQD (reference sequence). Trimming cost V 4 bases and J 2 bases; bases outside gene matches: 4. The CDR3 here is CASSGGLGTYNEQFF. The DNA of the CDR3 is TGCGCCAGCAGTGGGGGACTAGGGACCTACAATGAGCAGTTCTTC.

The V and J genes are TRBV5-5 and TRBJ2-7, with 10 bases identical to TRBD1. CDR1 is SGHKS, CDR2 YYEKEE, per germline (reference sequence). J gave up 7 bases and V 3 bases, and 7 bases lay outside the gene matches. The CDR3 is 14 amino acids. CDR3 loop: CASSSRDRGKEQYF. CDR3 DNA: TGTGCCAGCAGCTCCCGGGACAGGGGAAAGGAGCAGTACTTC.

The chain couples TRBV7-2 to TRBJ1-2; perhaps TRBD1 as D (6 bases). This CDR3 spans 14 amino acids. In germline, CDR1 is SGHTA, CDR2 FQGNSA. V was clipped by 3 bases and J by 4 bases, with 12 bases between them. CDR3: CASSFGKGGYGYTF. For the CDR3, the DNA is TGTGCCAGCAGCTTTGGGAAGGGGGGCTATGGCTACACCTTC.

J is TRBJ1-1 and V is TRBV5-1; tentative D call: TRBD1 (6 bases). With 4 bases removed from V and 5 bases from J, the gap between germline ends came to 18 bases. The CDR3 covers 15 residues. Germline-derived CDR1 and CDR2 are SGHRS and YFSETQ. CDR3: CASSIQGITGTEAFF. CDR3 sequence (DNA): TGCGCCAGCAGCATACAGGGCATCACGGGGACTGAAGCTTTCTTT.

The chain employs TRBV5-6 and TRBJ2-3; D not resolved. The germline V gene encodes CDR1 SGHDT and CDR2 YYEEEE. The CDR3 length is 16 residues. Trimming took off 0 bases at V and 2 bases at J, with 13 bases between the two ends. CDR3 in DNA: TGTGCCAGCAGCTTGGGGGGTGGCTCTCTCACAGATACGCAGTATTTT. It codes for CASSLGGGSLTDTQYF.

The chain recombines TRBV2 with TRBJ1-4, with a weak D call TRBD1 (6 bases). V was clipped by 5 bases and J by 6 bases, with 16 bases between them. The CDR3 sequence is 15 residues long. Germline V gene sequence: CDR1 SNHLY, CDR2 FYNNEI. The chain's CDR3 is CASSLRGARDEKLFF. The CDR3, as DNA: TGTGCCAGCAGTTTGAGGGGGGCGCGCGATGAAAAACTGTTTTTT.

Concerning this clone: One junction end disagrees with the germline gene, perhaps due to a read error. V and J are TRBV7-3 and TRBJ2-1; TRBD2 might be the D (5 bases). In germline, CDR1 is SGHTA, CDR2 FQGTGA. This CDR3 comprises 15 residues. As DNA, the CDR3 is TGTGCCAACAGCTCCGGGAAGGAAAGCTACAATGAGCAGTTCTTC. Protein sequence: CANSSGKESYNEQFF.

This clone has only one observation. The rearrangement links TRBV10-3 to TRBJ1-2; tentatively, D is TRBD1 (5 bases). The V gene's germline CDR1 is ENHRY and CDR2 SYGVKD. CDR3 length equals 14 residues. V lost 4 bases, J lost 6 bases, and 15 bases lay in between. CDR3 sequence: CAISVAGTANGYTF. The DNA of the CDR3 is TGTGCCATCAGTGTGGCCGGGACGGCTAATGGCTACACCTTC.

The J gene is TRBJ2-2, the V gene TRBV19; unclear D gene. Germline CDR1 is LNHDA and CDR2 is SQIVND (reference sequence). The V end was cut by 3 bases, the J end by 8 bases, with 13 bases between. CDR3 length: 14 amino acids. The CDR3 DNA sequence: TGTGCCAGTAGTATCCGGGCTGGGCAGGGGGAGCTGTTTTTT. The encoded protein is CASSIRAGQGELFF.

This clone was seen a handful of times. The rearrangement links TRBV10-1 to TRBJ2-7; TRBD1 is a possible D gene (5 bases). The CDR3 length is 13 residues. V lost 9 bases to trimming and J lost 6 bases, with 18 bases between them. CDR1 WNHNN and CDR2 SYGVQD come from the germline V gene (reference sequence). The CDR3 sequence is CARNDSTAREQYF. The CDR3 coding sequence is TGCGCCAGAAATGACAGCACAGCACGCGAGCAGTACTTC.